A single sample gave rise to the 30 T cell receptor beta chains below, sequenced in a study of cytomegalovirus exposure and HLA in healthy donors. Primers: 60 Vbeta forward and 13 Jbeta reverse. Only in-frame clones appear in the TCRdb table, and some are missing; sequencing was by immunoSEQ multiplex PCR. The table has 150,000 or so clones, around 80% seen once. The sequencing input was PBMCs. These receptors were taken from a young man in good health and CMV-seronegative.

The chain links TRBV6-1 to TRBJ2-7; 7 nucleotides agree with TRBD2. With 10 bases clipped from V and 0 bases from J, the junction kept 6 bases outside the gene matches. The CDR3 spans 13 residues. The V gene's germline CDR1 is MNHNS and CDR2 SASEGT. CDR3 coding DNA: TGTGCCACCTCCAGGACTAGCTCCTACGAGCAGTACTTC. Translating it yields CATSRTSSYEQYF.

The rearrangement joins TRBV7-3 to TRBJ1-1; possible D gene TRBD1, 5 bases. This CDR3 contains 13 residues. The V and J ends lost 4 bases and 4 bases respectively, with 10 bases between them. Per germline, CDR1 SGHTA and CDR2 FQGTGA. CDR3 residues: CASSSGAGTEAFF. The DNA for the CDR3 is TGTGCCAGCAGCTCTGGGGCTGGCACTGAAGCTTTCTTT.

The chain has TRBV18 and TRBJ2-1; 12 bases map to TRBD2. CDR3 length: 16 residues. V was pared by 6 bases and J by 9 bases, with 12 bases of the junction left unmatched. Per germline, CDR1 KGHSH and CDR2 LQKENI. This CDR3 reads CASSPSRTSGKGEQFF. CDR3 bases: TGTGCCAGCTCTCCAAGCCGGACTAGCGGGAAGGGTGAGCAGTTCTTC.

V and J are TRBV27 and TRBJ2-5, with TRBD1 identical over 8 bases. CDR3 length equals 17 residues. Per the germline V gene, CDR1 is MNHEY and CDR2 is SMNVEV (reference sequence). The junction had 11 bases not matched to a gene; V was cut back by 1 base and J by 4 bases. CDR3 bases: TGTGCCAGCAGTTTATTCTTAGGGGACAGGCTTCGAGAGACCCAGTACTTC. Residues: CASSLFLGDRLRETQYF.

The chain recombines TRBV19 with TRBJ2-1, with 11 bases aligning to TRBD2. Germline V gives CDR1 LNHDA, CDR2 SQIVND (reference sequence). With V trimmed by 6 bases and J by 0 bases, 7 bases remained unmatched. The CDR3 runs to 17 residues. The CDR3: CASSRTGLADSYNEQFF. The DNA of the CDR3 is TGTGCCAGTAGCCGAACGGGACTAGCGGACTCCTACAATGAGCAGTTCTTC.

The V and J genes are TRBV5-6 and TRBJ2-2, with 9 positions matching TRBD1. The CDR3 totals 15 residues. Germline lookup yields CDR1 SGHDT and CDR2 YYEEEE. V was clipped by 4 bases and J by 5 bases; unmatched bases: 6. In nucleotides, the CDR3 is TGTGCCAGCAGCAAAGGACAGGGGCGAACCGGGGAGCTGTTTTTT. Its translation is CASSKGQGRTGELFF.

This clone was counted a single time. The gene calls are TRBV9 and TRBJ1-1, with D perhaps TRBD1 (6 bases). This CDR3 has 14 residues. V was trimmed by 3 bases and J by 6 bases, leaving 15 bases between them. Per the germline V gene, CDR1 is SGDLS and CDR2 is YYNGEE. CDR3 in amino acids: CASSESPGDPEAFF. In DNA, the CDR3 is TGTGCCAGCAGCGAATCCCCAGGGGACCCTGAAGCTTTCTTT. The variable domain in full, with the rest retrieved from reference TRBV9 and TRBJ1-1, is DSGVTQTPKHLITATGQRVTLRCSPRSGDLSVYWYQQSLDQGLQFLIQYYNGEERAKGNILERFSAQQFPDLHSELNLSSLELGDSALYFCASSESPGDPEAFFGQGTRLTVV.

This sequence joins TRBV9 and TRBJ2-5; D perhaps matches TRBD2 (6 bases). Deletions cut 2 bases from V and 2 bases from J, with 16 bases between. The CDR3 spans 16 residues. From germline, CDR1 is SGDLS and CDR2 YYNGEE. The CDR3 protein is CASSVDYGTQQETQYF. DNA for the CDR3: TGTGCCAGCAGCGTGGACTACGGGACTCAACAAGAGACCCAGTACTTC.

CDR3 loop: CASSPRPGEIDTQYF. CDR3 DNA: TGTGCCAGCTCACCACGGCCAGGGGAGATAGATACGCAGTATTTT. This sequence joins TRBV18 and TRBJ2-3; TRBD1 might be the D (6 bases). Trimming pared 1 base from V and 5 bases from J, leaving 13 bases between. Germline V gene sequence: CDR1 KGHSH, CDR2 LQKENI. This CDR3 region has 15 residues.

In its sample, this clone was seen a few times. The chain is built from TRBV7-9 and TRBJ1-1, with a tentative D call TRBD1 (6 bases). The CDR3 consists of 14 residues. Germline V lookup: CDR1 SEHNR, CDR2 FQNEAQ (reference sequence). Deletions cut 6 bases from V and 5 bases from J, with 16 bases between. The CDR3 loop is CASSPTGISTEAFF. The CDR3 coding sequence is TGTGCCAGCAGTCCTACAGGGATTTCGACTGAAGCTTTCTTT.

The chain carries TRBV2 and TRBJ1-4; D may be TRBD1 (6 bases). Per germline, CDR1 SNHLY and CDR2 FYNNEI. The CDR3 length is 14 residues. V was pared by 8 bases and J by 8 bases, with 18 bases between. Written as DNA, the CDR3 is TGTGCCAGCGGCGAACAGGGCCTTAGAGAAAAACTGTTTTTT. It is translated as CASGEQGLREKLFF.

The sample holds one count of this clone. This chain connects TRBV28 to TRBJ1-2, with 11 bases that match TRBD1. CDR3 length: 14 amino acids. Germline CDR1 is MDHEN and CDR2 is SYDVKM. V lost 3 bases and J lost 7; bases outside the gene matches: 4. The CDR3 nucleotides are TGTGCCAGCAGTTTGGACAGGGGGCTTAGTGGCTACACCTTC. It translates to CASSLDRGLSGYTF.

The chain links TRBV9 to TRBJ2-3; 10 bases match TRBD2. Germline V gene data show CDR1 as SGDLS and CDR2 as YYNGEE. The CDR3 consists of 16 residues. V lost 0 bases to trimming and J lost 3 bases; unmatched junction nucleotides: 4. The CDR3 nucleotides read TGTGCCAGCAGCGTAGGAGCGGGAGGGCCGACAGATACGCAGTATTTT. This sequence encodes CASSVGAGGPTDTQYF.

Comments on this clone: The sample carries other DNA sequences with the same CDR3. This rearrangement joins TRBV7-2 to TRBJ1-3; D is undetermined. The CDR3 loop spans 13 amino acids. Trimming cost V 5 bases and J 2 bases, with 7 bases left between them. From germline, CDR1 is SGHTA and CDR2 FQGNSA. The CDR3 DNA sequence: TGTGCCAGCAGCCCGATAGCTGGAAACACCATATATTTT. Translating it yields CASSPIAGNTIYF.

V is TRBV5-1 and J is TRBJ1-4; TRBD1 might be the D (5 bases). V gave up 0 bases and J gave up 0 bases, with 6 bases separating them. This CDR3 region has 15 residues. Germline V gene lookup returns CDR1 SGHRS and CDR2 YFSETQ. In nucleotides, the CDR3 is TGCGCCAGCAGCTTGGAACAGGCAACTAATGAAAAACTGTTTTTT. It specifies CASSLEQATNEKLFF. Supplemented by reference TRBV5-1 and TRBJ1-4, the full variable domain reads KAGVTQTPRYLIKTRGQQVTLSCSPISGHRSVSWYQQTPGQGLQFLFEYFSETQRNKGNFPGRFSGRQFSNSRSEMNVSTLELGDSALYLCASSLEQATNEKLFFGSGTQLSVL.

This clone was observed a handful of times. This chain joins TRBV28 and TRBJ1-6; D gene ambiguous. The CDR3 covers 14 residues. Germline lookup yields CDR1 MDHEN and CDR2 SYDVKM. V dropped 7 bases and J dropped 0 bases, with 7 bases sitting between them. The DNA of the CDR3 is TGTGCCAGCAAACTGAGCTCCTATAATTCACCCCTCCACTTT. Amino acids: CASKLSSYNSPLHF.

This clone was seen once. The CDR3 sequence is CASSPGTIRTDTQYF. The CDR3 DNA sequence: TGCGCCAGCAGCCCGGGGACTATTCGCACAGATACGCAGTATTTT. The chain joins TRBV5-1 to TRBJ2-3; 7 positions match TRBD2. In germline, CDR1 is SGHRS, CDR2 YFSETQ. Losses at the gene ends were 4 bases for V and 1 base for J; bases not matched to a gene: 6. The CDR3 length is 15 residues.

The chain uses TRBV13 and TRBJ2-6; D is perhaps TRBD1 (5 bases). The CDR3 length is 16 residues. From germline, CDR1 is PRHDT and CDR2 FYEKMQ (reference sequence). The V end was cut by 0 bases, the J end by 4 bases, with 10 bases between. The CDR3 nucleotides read TGTGCCAGCAGCTTAGGGTGGGGCGCCGGGGCCAACGTCCTGACTTTC. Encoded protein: CASSLGWGAGANVLTF.

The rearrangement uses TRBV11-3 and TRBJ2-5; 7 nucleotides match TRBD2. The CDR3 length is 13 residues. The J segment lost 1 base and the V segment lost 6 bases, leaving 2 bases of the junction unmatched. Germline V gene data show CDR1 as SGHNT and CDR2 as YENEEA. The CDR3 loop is CASSPGGQETQYF. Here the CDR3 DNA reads TGTGCCAGCAGTCCGGGGGGCCAAGAGACCCAGTACTTC.

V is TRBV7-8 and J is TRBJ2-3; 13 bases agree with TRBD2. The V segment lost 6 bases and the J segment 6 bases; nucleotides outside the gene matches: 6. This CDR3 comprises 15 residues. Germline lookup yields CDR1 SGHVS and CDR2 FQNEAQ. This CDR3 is CASSYGLAGADTQYF. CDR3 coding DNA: TGTGCCAGCAGTTACGGACTAGCGGGAGCCGATACGCAGTATTTT.

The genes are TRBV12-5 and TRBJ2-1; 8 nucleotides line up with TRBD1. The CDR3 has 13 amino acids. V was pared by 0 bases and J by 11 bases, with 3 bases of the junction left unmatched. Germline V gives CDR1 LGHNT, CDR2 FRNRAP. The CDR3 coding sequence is TGTGCTAGTGGTTTGGTAACAGGGGGAAAGCAGTTCTTC. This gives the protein CASGLVTGGKQFF.

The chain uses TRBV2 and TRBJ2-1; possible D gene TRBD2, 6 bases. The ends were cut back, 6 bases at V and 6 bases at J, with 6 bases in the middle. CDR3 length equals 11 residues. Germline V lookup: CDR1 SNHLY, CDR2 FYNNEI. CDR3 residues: CASRGGNEQFF. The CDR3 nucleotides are TGTGCCAGCAGGGGGGGCAATGAGCAGTTCTTC.

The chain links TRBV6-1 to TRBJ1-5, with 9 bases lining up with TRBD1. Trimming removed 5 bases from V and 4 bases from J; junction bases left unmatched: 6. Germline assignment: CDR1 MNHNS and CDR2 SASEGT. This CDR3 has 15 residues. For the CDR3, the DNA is TGTGCCAGCAGTCCTGATGACAGGGGGAATCAGCCCCAGCATTTT. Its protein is CASSPDDRGNQPQHF.

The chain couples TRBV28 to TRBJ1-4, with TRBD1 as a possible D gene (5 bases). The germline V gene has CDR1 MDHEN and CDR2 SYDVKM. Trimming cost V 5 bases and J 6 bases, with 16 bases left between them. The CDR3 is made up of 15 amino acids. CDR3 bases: TGTGCCAGCAGTCCTCCAGGGTATTGGTATGAAAAACTGTTTTTT. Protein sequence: CASSPPGYWYEKLFF.

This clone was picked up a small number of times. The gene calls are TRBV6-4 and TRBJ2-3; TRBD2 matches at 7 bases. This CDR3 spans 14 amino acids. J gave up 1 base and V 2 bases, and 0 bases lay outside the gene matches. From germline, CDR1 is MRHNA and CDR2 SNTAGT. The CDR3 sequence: CASSDAGGTDTQYF. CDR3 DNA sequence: TGTGCCAGCAGTGACGCGGGGGGCACAGATACGCAGTATTTT.

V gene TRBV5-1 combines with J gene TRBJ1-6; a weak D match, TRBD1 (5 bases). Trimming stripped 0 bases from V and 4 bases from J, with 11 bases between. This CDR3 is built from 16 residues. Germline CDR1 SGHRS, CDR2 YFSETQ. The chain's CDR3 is CASSLAGGRYNSPLHF. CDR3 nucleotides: TGCGCCAGCAGCTTGGCGGGGGGTAGATATAATTCACCCCTCCACTTT.

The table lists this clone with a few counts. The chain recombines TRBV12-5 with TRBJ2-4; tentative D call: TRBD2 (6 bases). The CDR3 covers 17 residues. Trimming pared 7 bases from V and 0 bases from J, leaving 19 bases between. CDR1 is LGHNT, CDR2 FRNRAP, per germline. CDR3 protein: CASAPAAGMIAKNIQYF. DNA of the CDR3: TGTGCTAGTGCCCCGGCCGCGGGGATGATAGCCAAAAACATTCAGTACTTC.

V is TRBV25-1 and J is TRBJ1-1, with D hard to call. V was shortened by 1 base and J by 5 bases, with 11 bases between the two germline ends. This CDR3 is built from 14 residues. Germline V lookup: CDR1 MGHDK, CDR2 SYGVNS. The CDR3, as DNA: TGTGCCAGCAGTGAATCCGGGGTGGGGACTGAAGCTTTCTTT. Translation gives CASSESGVGTEAFF.

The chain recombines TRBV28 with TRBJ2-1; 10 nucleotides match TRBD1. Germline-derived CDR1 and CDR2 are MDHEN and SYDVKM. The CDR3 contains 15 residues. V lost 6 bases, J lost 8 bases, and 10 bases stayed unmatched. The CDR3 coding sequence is TGTGCCAGCAGCACACCGGGACAGGGGTTCGATGAGCAGTTCTTC. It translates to CASSTPGQGFDEQFF.

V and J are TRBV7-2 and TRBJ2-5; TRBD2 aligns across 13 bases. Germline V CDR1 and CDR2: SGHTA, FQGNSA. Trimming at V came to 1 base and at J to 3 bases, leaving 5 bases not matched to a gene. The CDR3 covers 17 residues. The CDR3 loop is CASSLGGGTSGEETQYF. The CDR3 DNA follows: TGTGCCAGCAGCTTAGGGGGCGGGACTAGCGGGGAAGAGACCCAGTACTTC.